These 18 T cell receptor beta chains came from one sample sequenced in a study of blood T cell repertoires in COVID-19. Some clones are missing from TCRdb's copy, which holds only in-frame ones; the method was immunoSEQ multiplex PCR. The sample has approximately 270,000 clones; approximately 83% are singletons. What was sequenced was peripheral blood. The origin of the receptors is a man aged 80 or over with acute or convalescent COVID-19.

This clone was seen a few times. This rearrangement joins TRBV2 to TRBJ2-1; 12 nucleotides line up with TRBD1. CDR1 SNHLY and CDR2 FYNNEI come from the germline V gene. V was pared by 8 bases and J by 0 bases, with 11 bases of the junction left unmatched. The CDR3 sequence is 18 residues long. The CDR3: CASLRDRGLRSSYNEQFF. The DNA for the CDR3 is TGTGCCAGCCTCCGGGACAGGGGGCTTAGGAGCTCCTACAATGAGCAGTTCTTC.

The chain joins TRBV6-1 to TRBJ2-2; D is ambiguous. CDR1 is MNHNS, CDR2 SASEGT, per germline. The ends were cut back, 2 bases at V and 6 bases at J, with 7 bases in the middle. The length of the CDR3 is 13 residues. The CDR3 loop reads CASSERESGELFF. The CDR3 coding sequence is TGTGCCAGCAGTGAACGTGAGTCCGGGGAGCTGTTTTTT.

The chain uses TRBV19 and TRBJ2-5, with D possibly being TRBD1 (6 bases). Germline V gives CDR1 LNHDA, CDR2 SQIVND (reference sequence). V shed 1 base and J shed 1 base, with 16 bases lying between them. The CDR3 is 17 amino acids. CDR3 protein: CASSIVLDSPFQETQYF. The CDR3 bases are TGTGCCAGTAGTATAGTCCTGGACAGTCCTTTCCAAGAGACCCAGTACTTC. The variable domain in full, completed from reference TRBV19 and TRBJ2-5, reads DGGITQSPKYLFRKEGQNVTLSCEQNLNHDAMYWYRQDPGQGLRLIYYSQIVNDFQKGDIAEGYSVSREKKESFPLTVTSAQKNPTAFYLCASSIVLDSPFQETQYFGPGTRLLVL.

The CDR3 region is CASSSSGMNTEAFF. The CDR3 region has the DNA TGTGCCAGCAGCAGCTCAGGCATGAACACTGAAGCTTTCTTT. The rearrangement uses TRBV12-1 and TRBJ1-1; no DNA check was done on the table's D call, TRBD1. TRBV12-1 is deemed a pseudogene. CDR3 size: 14 residues.

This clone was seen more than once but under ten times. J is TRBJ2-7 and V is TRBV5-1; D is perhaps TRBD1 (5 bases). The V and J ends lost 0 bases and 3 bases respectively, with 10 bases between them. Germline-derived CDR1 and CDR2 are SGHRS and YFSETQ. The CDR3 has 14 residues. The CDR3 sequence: CASSLVAQGYEQYF. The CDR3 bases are TGCGCCAGCAGCTTGGTGGCGCAGGGCTACGAGCAGTACTTC.

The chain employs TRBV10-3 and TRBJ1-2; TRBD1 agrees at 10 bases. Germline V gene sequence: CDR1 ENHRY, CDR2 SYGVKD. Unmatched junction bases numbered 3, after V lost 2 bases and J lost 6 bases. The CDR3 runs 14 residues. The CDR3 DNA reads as TGTGCCATCAGTGAGCTGACAGGGGGCGATGGCTACACCTTC. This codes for CAISELTGGDGYTF.

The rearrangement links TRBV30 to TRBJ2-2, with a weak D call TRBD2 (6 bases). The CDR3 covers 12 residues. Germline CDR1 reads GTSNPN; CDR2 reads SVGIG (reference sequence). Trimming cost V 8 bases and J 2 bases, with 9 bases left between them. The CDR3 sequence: CARDLNTGELFF. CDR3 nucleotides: TGTGCCCGGGACTTAAACACCGGGGAGCTGTTTTTT.

CDR3 nucleotide sequence: TGTGCCAGCAGTGAACTCGGGACAAGGAGGACTGAAGCTTTCTTT. It specifies CASSELGTRRTEAFF. The chain joins TRBV6-1 to TRBJ1-1; tentative D call: TRBD1 (6 bases). Between the trimmed V and J ends, which lost 2 bases and 5 bases, there was a span of 15 bases. The CDR3 totals 15 residues. Per germline, CDR1 MNHNS and CDR2 SASEGT.

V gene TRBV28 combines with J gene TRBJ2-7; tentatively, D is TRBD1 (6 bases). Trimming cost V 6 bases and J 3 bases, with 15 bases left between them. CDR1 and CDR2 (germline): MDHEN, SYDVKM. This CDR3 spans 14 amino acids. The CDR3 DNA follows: TGTGCCAGCAGGCCGTTACAGGGATACTACGAGCAGTACTTC. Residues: CASRPLQGYYEQYF.

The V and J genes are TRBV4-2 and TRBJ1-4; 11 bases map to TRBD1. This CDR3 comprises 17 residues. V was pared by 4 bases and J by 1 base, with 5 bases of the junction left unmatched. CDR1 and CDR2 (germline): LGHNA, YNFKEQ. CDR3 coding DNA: TGTGCCAGCAGCCCGGACAGGGGGCTGAGAACTAATGAAAAACTGTTTTTT. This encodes CASSPDRGLRTNEKLFF.

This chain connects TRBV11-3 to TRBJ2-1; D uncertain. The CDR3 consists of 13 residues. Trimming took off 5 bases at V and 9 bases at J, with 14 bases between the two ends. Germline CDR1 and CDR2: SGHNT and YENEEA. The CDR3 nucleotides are TGTGCCAGCAGCCCCAGGTTGGAAGGTGAGCAGTTCTTC. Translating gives CASSPRLEGEQFF.

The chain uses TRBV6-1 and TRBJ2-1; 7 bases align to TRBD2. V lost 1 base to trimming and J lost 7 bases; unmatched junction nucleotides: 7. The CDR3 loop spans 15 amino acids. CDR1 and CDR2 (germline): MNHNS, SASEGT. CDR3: CASSEEVGGWNEQFF. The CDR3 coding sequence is TGTGCCAGCAGTGAAGAAGTGGGAGGGTGGAATGAGCAGTTCTTC.

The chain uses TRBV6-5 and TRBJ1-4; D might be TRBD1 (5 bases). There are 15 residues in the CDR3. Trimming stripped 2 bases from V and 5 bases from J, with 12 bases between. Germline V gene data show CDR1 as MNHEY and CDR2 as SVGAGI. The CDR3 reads CASSYQFGGNEKLFF. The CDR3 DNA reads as TGTGCCAGCAGTTACCAATTCGGGGGGAATGAAAAACTGTTTTTT.

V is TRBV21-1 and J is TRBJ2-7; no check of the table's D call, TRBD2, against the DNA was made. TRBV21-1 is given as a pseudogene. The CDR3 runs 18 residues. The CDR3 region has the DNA TGTGCCAGCAGCAAGTCGGGGGGGGCTTCAGATCCCATCTACGAGCAGTACTTC. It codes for CASSKSGGASDPIYEQYF.

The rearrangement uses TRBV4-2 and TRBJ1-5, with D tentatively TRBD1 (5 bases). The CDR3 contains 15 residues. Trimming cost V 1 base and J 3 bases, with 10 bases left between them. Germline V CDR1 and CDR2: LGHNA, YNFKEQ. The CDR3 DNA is TGTGCCAGCAGCCAAGGTGCGGGGGACAATCAGCCCCAGCATTTT. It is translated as CASSQGAGDNQPQHF.

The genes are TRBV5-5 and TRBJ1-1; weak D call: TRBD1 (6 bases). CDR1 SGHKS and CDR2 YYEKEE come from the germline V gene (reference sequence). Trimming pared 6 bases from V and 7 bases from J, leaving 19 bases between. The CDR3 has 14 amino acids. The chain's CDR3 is CASTRGGGRVEAFF. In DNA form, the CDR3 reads TGTGCCAGCACTCGAGGCGGGGGGCGGGTTGAAGCTTTCTTT.

CDR3 nucleotides: TGTGCCAGCAGTCCTTTGGACAGGATGGGAAACACCATATATTTT. As protein: CASSPLDRMGNTIYF. The chain couples TRBV6-5 to TRBJ1-3, with 7 positions matching TRBD1. CDR1 MNHEY and CDR2 SVGAGI come from the germline V gene. The CDR3 length is 15 residues. With V trimmed by 5 bases and J by 4 bases, 8 bases remained unmatched.

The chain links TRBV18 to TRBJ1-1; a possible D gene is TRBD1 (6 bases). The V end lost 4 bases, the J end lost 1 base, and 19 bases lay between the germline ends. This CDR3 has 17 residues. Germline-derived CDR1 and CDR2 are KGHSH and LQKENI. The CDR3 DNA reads TGTGCCAGCTCACGCACTACCCGACAGGAAGCGAACACTGAAGCTTTCTTT. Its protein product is CASSRTTRQEANTEAFF.